This TCR beta chain is drawn from a study of blood T cells in healthy people across ages (dated by TCRdb to about 2015). Looking at the study overall: In model experiments, roughly one uniquely barcoded TCR beta cDNA molecule per two T cells was captured by template switching. To track age-related changes in TCR beta repertoire diversity, the study relied on deep sequencing normalized with unique cDNA molecular identifiers. The donors were split into four age groups: young (average 16 years), middle-aged (about 40), aged (approximately 60) and long-lived (82). Donors of different ages were randomly distributed across sequencing lanes to avoid experimental bias. For two donors (one aged 18 to 30 and one aged 80 or older), the study analyzed two additional independent replicas of 1 million unique cDNA reads from the same blood draw.

The investigation overall reported the following: Observed TCR beta diversity per million T cells fell roughly linearly with age, and a significant reduction was already apparent by age around 44. Observed TCR beta diversity correlated strongly with the percentage of naive T cells measured by flow cytometry. Because the CMV infection status of the donors was unknown, age-related changes in expanded clonotypes may potentially have been confounded. Compared with the aged group, more naive CD4+ T cells, fewer expanded clones and increased TCR diversity were shown by the long-lived group, suggesting age selection. Estimates of total diversity based on one million sequenced T cells were regarded as lower bounds and as underestimates. Since profiling was done on bulk unsorted PBMCs, naive and antigen-experienced compartments could not be conclusively compared.

Libraries were built with 5' RACE. This sample was sequenced with an Illumina HiSeq 2500. A second about 6 to 11 cycle PCR used a sample-barcoded 5' primer and a J-beta primer mix. Each TCR beta cDNA molecule received a unique molecular identifier from a template-switch 5' adaptor carrying 12 random nucleotides. At least 3 million CDR3-containing paired-end reads were obtained from each sample. First-strand cDNA synthesis was performed from all RNA using the Mint cDNA synthesis kit, with priming by a TRBC-specific oligonucleotide. All cDNA was treated with uracil-DNA glycosylase and then went through a first 18-cycle PCR with the universal primers M1SS and BC2_uni_R. On the study's bioinformatics: For normalization, 1 million high-quality reads, each with a distinct molecular identifier, were randomly selected from each sample. Reads with shared molecular identifiers were discarded instead of being binned into consensus sequences. CDR3 identification, clonotype clustering and error correction used MiTCR with a Q25 quality threshold and the strictest error-elimination algorithm. A nonparametric unseen species model with Euler transformation was used to estimate lower-bound total TCR beta diversity. TCRdb reran the public reads through fastp at Q25 and MiXCR, keeping productive beta chains. CDR3 protein duplicates are merged, each entry listing the most common genes and DNA. V and J calls and clone size were set by TCRdb, not the authors. In all, the sample holds approximately 770,000 distinct CDR3 sequences, and 58% of those were seen once. Approximately 23% of the sample rests with the top ten.

Points on this clonotype: This receptor's antigen is unknown. Base qualities are not provided; no much larger clone lies one nucleotide away.

The donors were a few dozen Caucasian individuals from Russia, aged roughly 6 to 95 years, who were systemically healthy. Each donor gave about 10 milliliters of peripheral blood, drawn into EDTA-treated Vacutainer tubes. PBMCs were isolated by Ficoll-Paque density-gradient centrifugation, with at least 7 million obtained per sample. Trizol reagent was used to extract total RNA from the PBMCs, yielding at least 6 micrograms per sample. Naive CD45RAhigh/CD27high T cell percentages were measured by flow cytometry on a PBMC aliquot from every donor. Sample: blood. This TCR came from a man aged 25 to 45 in good health.

The CDR3 sequence is CSVTRTLNTEAFF. Here is the DNA: TGCAGCGTCACAAGGACCCTAAACACTGAAGCTTTCTTT. The chain joins TRBV29-1 to TRBJ1-1; the D gene remains uncertain. CDR1 is given as SQVTM and CDR2 as ANQGSEA, both from the germline V gene. Its CDR3 holds 13 amino acids, cysteine through phenylalanine. CDR3 DNA only is kept here, 39 bases in frame from base 1. V and J are truncated by 6 bases and 2 bases respectively, leaving an intervening sequence of 13 bases. Outside the CDR3, residues come from the reference TRBV29-1 and TRBJ1-1 proteins, so the full variable domain is: SAVISQKPSRDICQRGTSLTIQCQVDSQVTMMFWYRQQPGQSLTLIATANQGSEATYESGFVIDKFPISRPNLTFSTLTVSNMSPEDSSIYLCSVTRTLNTEAFFGQGTRLTVV.